The 13 T cell receptor beta chains listed next were all sequenced from one sample in a study of long-term antiretroviral therapy in people with HIV. At the survey level, the v3.0 immunoSEQ assay was run. Here immunoSEQ multiplex PCR was the method, and the copy in TCRdb shows in-frame clones only, minus some. The profile shows approximately 17,000 clones, roughly 90% of them singletons. The input for sequencing was unsorted PBMCs, taken 0.6 years after starting antiretroviral therapy. The receptors shown here come from a woman between 40 and 50 years old with HIV.

The genes are TRBV5-1 and TRBJ1-1; D not certain. CDR1 is SGHRS, CDR2 YFSETQ, per germline. V dropped 5 bases and J dropped 0 bases, with 11 bases sitting between them. The CDR3 totals 14 residues. CDR3 coding DNA: TGCGCCAGCAGACGCAGTGAAATGAACACTGAAGCTTTCTTT. This gives the protein CASRRSEMNTEAFF.

The chain has TRBV7-3 and TRBJ2-3, with D unclear. Germline V gene sequence: CDR1 SGHTA, CDR2 FQGTGA. The CDR3 contains 13 residues. Trimming took 1 base from V and 3 from J, leaving 5 bases between them. CDR3 bases: TGTGCCAGCAGCTTAATCGGAACAGATACGCAGTATTTT. It encodes CASSLIGTDTQYF. The variable domain in full, with the rest retrieved from reference TRBV7-3 and TRBJ2-3, is GAGVSQTPSNKVTEKGKYVELRCDPISGHTALYWYRQSLGQGPEFLIYFQGTGAADDSGLPNDRFFAVRPEGSVSTLKIQRTERGDSAVYLCASSLIGTDTQYFGPGTRLTVL.

The chain has TRBV4-1 and TRBJ1-5; TRBD1 is a possible D gene (6 bases). The V and J ends lost 0 bases and 4 bases respectively, with 13 bases between them. The CDR3 extends over 16 amino acids. Looked up from germline, CDR1 is MGHRA and CDR2 is YSYEKL. CDR3 bases: TGCGCCAGCAGCCAAGATCTAGGGCAGGGGAATCAGCCCCAGCATTTT. Translated: CASSQDLGQGNQPQHF.

The chain joins TRBV7-2 to TRBJ2-3; 11 bases match TRBD1. Germline V gene lookup returns CDR1 SGHTA and CDR2 FQGNSA. With 6 bases clipped from V and 4 bases from J, the junction kept 6 bases outside the gene matches. CDR3 size: 15 residues. The DNA of the CDR3 is TGTGCCAGCAGGGTGTGGACAGGGGGCCCAGATACGCAGTATTTT. The encoded protein is CASRVWTGGPDTQYF. Based on the CDR3 plus reference TRBV7-2 and TRBJ2-3, the full variable domain is GAGVSQSPSNKVTEKGKDVELRCDPISGHTALYWYRQSLGQGLEFLIYFQGNSAPDKSGLPSDRFSAERTGGSVSTLTIQRTQQEDSAVYLCASRVWTGGPDTQYFGPGTRLTVL.

This clone has just one count. The J gene is TRBJ2-5, the V gene TRBV10-3; no clear D. Trimming stripped 1 base from V and 4 bases from J, with 16 bases between. The CDR3 sequence is 16 residues long. Per germline, CDR1 ENHRY and CDR2 SYGVKD. As DNA, the CDR3 is TGTGCCATCAGTGAGTTTGGCGGAACACGGTCAGAGACCCAGTACTTC. It encodes CAISEFGGTRSETQYF.

The V gene is TRBV7-9, the J gene TRBJ2-6; a possible D gene is TRBD2 (6 bases). The CDR3 has 17 residues. The V gene lost 6 bases and the J gene lost 0 bases, with 15 bases spanning the gap. Germline V gene sequence: CDR1 SEHNR, CDR2 FQNEAQ (reference sequence). Here the CDR3 reads CASRVDGGSSGANVLTF. In DNA form, the CDR3 reads TGTGCCAGCAGGGTGGACGGGGGAAGCTCTGGGGCCAACGTCCTGACTTTC.

This rearrangement joins TRBV18 to TRBJ2-7, with D possibly called TRBD1 or TRBD2 (6 bases each). V lost 0 bases and J 3 bases, leaving 18 bases between the germline ends. CDR1 is KGHSH and CDR2 is LQKENI in the germline V gene. The CDR3 runs to 17 residues. CDR3 protein: CASSPPVNGGSNYEQYF. For the CDR3, the DNA is TGTGCCAGCTCACCACCGGTAAACGGGGGCTCAAACTACGAGCAGTACTTC. Variable domain in full (rest from reference TRBV18 and TRBJ2-7): NAGVMQNPRHLVRRRGQEARLRCSPMKGHSHVYWYRQLPEEGLKFMVYLQKENIIDESGMPKERFSAEFPKEGPSILRIQQVVRGDSAAYFCASSPPVNGGSNYEQYFGPGTRLTVT.

This clone came up once. The chain recombines TRBV7-8 with TRBJ1-5; perhaps TRBD1 as D (6 bases). This CDR3 is 17 amino acids long. V lost 7 bases, J lost 0 bases, and 19 bases lay in between. In germline, CDR1 is SGHVS, CDR2 FQNEAQ. Here the CDR3 DNA reads TGTGCCAGCACCCCAGCTCAGGGGCGGTATAGCAATCAGCCCCAGCATTTT. This sequence encodes CASTPAQGRYSNQPQHF.

The count of this clone is one. This rearrangement joins TRBV10-3 to TRBJ2-7, with D tentatively TRBD1 or TRBD2 (6 bases each). Trimming pared 4 bases from V and 0 bases from J, leaving 10 bases between. The CDR3 covers 14 residues. Per the germline V gene, CDR1 is ENHRY and CDR2 is SYGVKD. The CDR3 coding sequence is TGTGCCATCAGTGGGGGGGCTGCCTCCTACGAGCAGTACTTC. It codes for CAISGGAASYEQYF.

Within the sample, this clone is medium-sized. The chain carries TRBV10-3 and TRBJ1-2, with 7 nucleotides matching TRBD1. Per the germline V gene, CDR1 is ENHRY and CDR2 is SYGVKD. The CDR3 loop spans 14 amino acids. Losses at the gene ends were 2 bases for V and 3 bases for J; bases not matched to a gene: 3. The CDR3 region has the DNA TGTGCCATCAGTGAGAGAACAGGGGACTATGGCTACACCTTC. Translating it yields CAISERTGDYGYTF.

This clone was seen a single time. V is TRBV7-9 and J is TRBJ2-7; D ambiguous. The germline CDR1 and CDR2 sequences are SEHNR and FQNEAQ (reference sequence). This CDR3 has 12 residues. V was trimmed by 3 bases and J by 6 bases, leaving 9 bases between them. In nucleotides, the CDR3 is TGTGCCAGCAGCTTGCCGGGCGGCGAGCAGTACTTC. Amino acids: CASSLPGGEQYF.

The gene calls are TRBV19 and TRBJ1-2; TRBD1 matches at 9 bases. J gave up 0 bases and V 7 bases, and 6 bases lay outside the gene matches. CDR1 is LNHDA, CDR2 SQIVND, per germline (reference sequence). CDR3 size: 15 residues. Written as DNA, the CDR3 is TGTGCCAGTACCACGACAGGGGGACCTAACTATGGCTACACCTTC. Its translation is CASTTTGGPNYGYTF.

This chain uses TRBV6-1 with TRBJ1-2, with a weak D call TRBD1 (5 bases). The germline V gene encodes CDR1 MNHNS and CDR2 SASEGT. The CDR3 runs 16 residues. Trimming pared 2 bases from V and 4 bases from J, leaving 17 bases between. The CDR3 coding sequence is TGTGCCAGCAGTGAACGACAGTACGCTTCTCCCTATGGCTACACCTTC. Residues: CASSERQYASPYGYTF.